This TCR beta chain was recovered during a study of blood T cell repertoires in COVID-19. Study background: Material from acute and convalescent COVID-19 was sourced from the United States, Italy and Spain. Nucleic acid was either cDNA or gDNA, and it came from T cells, B-cell-depleted T cells, or PBMCs.

Original analysis: Estimation of nucleated cell counts relied on the amplification of reference gene primers. Produced via immunoSEQ multiplex PCR; TCRdb's table is partial and in-frame only. V and J calls plus clone size are reproduced from that table; the DNA served to infer D and trimming. Among 250,000 to 350,000 clones listed, about four fifths were seen once. This clone was seen only a few times. Seattle patients were enrolled while actively infected and followed longitudinally. The CDR3 sequence is 18 residues long. V lost 3 bases and J lost 3; bases outside the gene matches: 12. Germline CDR1 SGHTA, CDR2 FQGNSA.

The sample was peripheral blood. V and J are TRBV7-2 and TRBJ2-1; TRBD1 matches 9 bases. The source of this sequence is a human donor with COVID-19, enrolled during active disease. The donor label of this sample is uncertain. The CDR3 coding sequence is TGTGCCAGCAGCTTTTTCCAACGGGACAGGGCTATCTACAATGAGCAGTTCTTC. Its protein product is CASSFFQRDRAIYNEQFF.